The 18 T cell receptor beta chains presented below share a single source sample, sequenced in a study of shared clonotypes between healthy human individuals. Profiled with immunoSEQ multiplex PCR; TCRdb holds only in-frame clones, not every one. The data show some 2,500,000 clones, approximately 93% seen once. Material for sequencing was naive CD4+ T cells from PBMCs. Subset given: CD45RA+ positively selected. All receptors come from a man younger than 35 in good health. Some clones in this sample may be carry-over from other donors' samples.

Comment on this clone: Other DNA sequences within the sample encode an identical CDR3. The gene calls are TRBV7-6 and TRBJ2-3; D unresolved. Trimming stripped 1 base from V and 0 bases from J, with 5 bases between. The CDR3 runs to 14 residues. Germline-derived CDR1 and CDR2 are SGHVS and FNYEAQ. CDR3 sequence: CASSLGPSTDTQYF. The CDR3, as DNA: TGTGCCAGCAGCTTAGGACCTAGCACAGATACGCAGTATTTT.

The J gene is TRBJ2-5, the V gene TRBV4-1, with 13 bases matching TRBD2. Looked up from germline, CDR1 is MGHRA and CDR2 is YSYEKL. V gave up 4 bases and J gave up 5 bases; unmatched junction bases: 7. The CDR3 totals 16 residues. The CDR3 DNA reads TGCGCCAGCAGCCCAACTAGCGGGAGGGCAGTTGAGACCCAGTACTTC. It is translated as CASSPTSGRAVETQYF.

The chain uses TRBV11-2 and TRBJ2-7, with D hard to call. This CDR3 has 14 residues. Trimming removed 3 bases from V and 6 bases from J, with 15 bases in between. The V gene's germline CDR1 is SGHAT and CDR2 FQNNGV. This CDR3 reads CASSFRDARGEQYF. DNA of the CDR3: TGTGCCAGCAGCTTTCGTGACGCCCGTGGCGAGCAGTACTTC.

This rearrangement joins TRBV5-1 to TRBJ2-7, with TRBD2 matching over 9 bases. After removal of 3 bases from V and 6 bases from J, the junction contained 7 bases not matched to a gene. The germline V gene has CDR1 SGHRS and CDR2 YFSETQ. The CDR3 consists of 14 residues. The CDR3: CASSSPQAGGEQYF. Written as DNA, the CDR3 is TGCGCCAGCAGCTCCCCCCAAGCGGGAGGCGAGCAGTACTTC.

This clone was detected once. The chain couples TRBV30 to TRBJ2-7; D gene ambiguous. The CDR3 length is 12 residues. The V and J ends lost 3 bases and 2 bases respectively, with 8 bases between them. CDR1 is GTSNPN, CDR2 SVGIG, per germline (reference sequence). The CDR3 protein is CAWRDRTYEQYF. DNA of the CDR3: TGTGCCTGGAGGGATCGCACCTACGAGCAGTACTTC.

This rearrangement joins TRBV7-9 to TRBJ2-2; no firm D call. Between the trimmed V and J ends, which lost 5 bases and 6 bases, there was a span of 7 bases. Germline V gene lookup returns CDR1 SEHNR and CDR2 FQNEAQ (reference sequence). There are 12 residues in the CDR3. Here the CDR3 reads CASSHWAGELFF. CDR3 sequence (DNA): TGTGCCAGCAGCCATTGGGCCGGGGAGCTGTTTTTT.

As to this clone: Other nucleotide sequences in the sample specify the same CDR3. The J gene is TRBJ2-7, the V gene TRBV11-2; TRBD1 aligns across 9 bases. The junction had 4 bases not matched to a gene; V was cut back by 5 bases and J by 2 bases. The CDR3 extends over 14 amino acids. Germline CDR1 is SGHAT and CDR2 is FQNNGV. The CDR3 DNA follows: TGTGCCAGCAGCACCGGGACAGGGCCCTACGAGCAGTACTTC. Translation: CASSTGTGPYEQYF.

J is TRBJ2-7 and V is TRBV7-9, with D unclear. CDR3 length: 14 amino acids. Looked up from germline, CDR1 is SEHNR and CDR2 is FQNEAQ (reference sequence). The germline V and J ends were trimmed by 0 bases and 3 bases, with 9 bases remaining between them. This CDR3 is CASSLAPSIYEQYF. For the CDR3, the DNA is TGTGCCAGCAGCTTAGCCCCCTCGATCTACGAGCAGTACTTC.

This sequence joins TRBV28 and TRBJ2-2; 9 nucleotides align to TRBD1. This CDR3 region has 16 residues. From germline, CDR1 is MDHEN and CDR2 SYDVKM. V lost 7 bases and J lost 4; bases outside the gene matches: 10. The CDR3 spells CASTRGQGRFTGELFF. Here the CDR3 DNA reads TGTGCCAGCACCCGGGGACAGGGTCGATTCACCGGGGAGCTGTTTTTT.

The V gene is TRBV5-1, the J gene TRBJ2-4, with a weak D call TRBD1 (5 bases). CDR1 and CDR2 from the germline V gene are SGHRS and YFSETQ. This CDR3 spans 15 amino acids. Between the trimmed V and J ends, which lost 4 bases and 5 bases, there was a span of 16 bases. The CDR3, as DNA: TGCGCCAGCAGCCCGTTAGGTGGGGCTGAAAACATTCAGTACTTC. This translates into CASSPLGGAENIQYF.

This clone was recorded a few times. The J gene is TRBJ1-5, the V gene TRBV28; D not certain. Trimming removed 5 bases from V and 6 bases from J, with 8 bases in between. The CDR3 has 12 residues. CDR1 MDHEN and CDR2 SYDVKM come from the germline V gene. This chain's CDR3 is CASSGSSQPQHF. The CDR3, as DNA: TGTGCCAGCAGTGGGAGTTCTCAGCCCCAGCATTTT.

This chain connects TRBV18 to TRBJ1-2; D is unclear. The V end was cut by 1 base, the J end by 4 bases, with 10 bases between. The CDR3 runs to 14 residues. The germline gives CDR1 KGHSH, CDR2 LQKENI. CDR3 sequence reads: CASSPQNPSYGYTF. In DNA form, the CDR3 reads TGTGCCAGCTCACCACAAAACCCATCCTATGGCTACACCTTC.

This sequence joins TRBV25-1 and TRBJ2-5; either TRBD1 or TRBD2 may supply D (5 bases each). From germline, CDR1 is MGHDK and CDR2 SYGVNS. Trimming shortened V by 1 base and J by 5 bases, and 8 bases separated the two germline ends. The CDR3 is made up of 13 amino acids. CDR3 in DNA: TGTGCCAGCAGTGAATGGGGGATCGAGACCCAGTACTTC. Amino acids: CASSEWGIETQYF.

The V and J genes are TRBV6-1 and TRBJ2-6, with D perhaps being TRBD1 or TRBD2 (7 bases each). V was trimmed by 7 bases and J by 4 bases, leaving 14 bases between them. Germline CDR1 MNHNS, CDR2 SASEGT. This CDR3 has 15 amino acids. CDR3 coding DNA: TGTGCCAGCAACCCAGGGGGGGCGGGGGCCAACGTCCTGACTTTC. Its protein product is CASNPGGAGANVLTF.

The rearrangement joins TRBV5-1 to TRBJ2-1, with D hard to call. The V end was cut by 4 bases, the J end by 8 bases, with 19 bases between. The CDR3 covers 15 residues. Germline lookup yields CDR1 SGHRS and CDR2 YFSETQ. CDR3 nucleotide sequence: TGCGCCAGCAGCCCCGGGCCCACCCTAGTGGATGAGCAGTTCTTC. It encodes CASSPGPTLVDEQFF.

The V gene is TRBV19, the J gene TRBJ2-5; 7 nucleotides align to TRBD1. V shed 6 bases and J 5 bases; nucleotides not matched to a gene: 3. This CDR3 spans 12 amino acids. Germline V gene data show CDR1 as LNHDA and CDR2 as SQIVND (reference sequence). The CDR3 DNA sequence: TGTGCCAGTAGCGGGACAGTGGAGACCCAGTACTTC. Protein: CASSGTVETQYF.

V is TRBV6-4 and J is TRBJ1-5, with TRBD1 matching over 8 bases. J gave up 7 bases and V 0 bases, and 14 bases lay outside the gene matches. The CDR3 contains 18 residues. The germline V gene has CDR1 MRHNA and CDR2 SNTAGT. CDR3 in DNA: TGTGCCAGCAGTGACTCGAGGTCTCGGACAGGGTGGGGGCAGCCCCAGCATTTT. This sequence encodes CASSDSRSRTGWGQPQHF.

The J gene is TRBJ1-4, the V gene TRBV11-2; D is possibly TRBD1 (6 bases). Trimming removed 3 bases from V and 3 bases from J, with 11 bases in between. Germline values: CDR1 SGHAT, CDR2 FQNNGV. The CDR3 has 15 amino acids. The chain's CDR3 is CASSFRGGPNEKLFF. The CDR3 coding sequence is TGTGCCAGCAGCTTCCGGGGGGGCCCTAATGAAAAACTGTTTTTT.